A selection of T cell receptor beta chains follows, all from one sample in a study of regulatory dendritic cells for organ transplantation. Only in-frame clones appear in the TCRdb table, and some are missing; sequencing was by immunoSEQ multiplex PCR. The sample consists of tens of thousands of clones, 82% of them appearing once. Sequenced: naive CD8+ T cells from blood. Receptors were obtained from a human donor in good health. CDR3s include the opening cysteine and the closing phenylalanine or tryptophan. A D gene is named only where the DNA matches it firmly. Size is stated for part of the rows, as once, few or many counts, or as a class when the clone is expanded.

v_gene: TRBV27
len: 17
j_gene: TRBJ2-2
abundance: NA
d_gene: NA
CDR3nt: TGTGCCAGCACCCTCGCGGTGATATCATTCGACACCGGGGAGCTGTTTTTT
CDR3aa: CASTLAVISFDTGELFF

v_gene: TRBV13
len: 12
j_gene: TRBJ1-1
abundance: NA
d_gene: NA
CDR3nt: TGTGCCAGCAGCTTAGGAGCGGCCGAAGCTTTCTTT
CDR3aa: CASSLGAAEAFF

v_gene: TRBV7-2
len: 17
j_gene: TRBJ2-3
abundance: NA
d_gene: TRBD2
CDR3nt: TGTGCCAGCAGCTTAGTGGTTGTAGCGGGGGTCACAGATACGCAGTATTTT
CDR3aa: CASSLVVVAGVTDTQYF

v_gene: TRBV6-6
len: 13
j_gene: TRBJ1-2
abundance: once
d_gene: NA
CDR3nt: TGTGCCAGTTCGGAGAGGGTAGATTACGGCTACACCTTC
CDR3aa: CASSERVDYGYTF

v_gene: TRBV27
len: 16
j_gene: TRBJ1-5
abundance: once
d_gene: NA
CDR3nt: TGTGCCAGCAGTTTGTCCACCCGAGGTCGCAATCAGCCCCAGCATTTT
CDR3aa: CASSLSTRGRNQPQHF

v_gene: TRBV6-6
len: 16
j_gene: TRBJ2-2
abundance: NA
d_gene: TRBD2
CDR3nt: TGTGCCAGCAGCCCTATCGCGGGGGGGCCGTCCGGGGAGCTGTTTTTT
CDR3aa: CASSPIAGGPSGELFF

v_gene: TRBV7-6
len: 16
j_gene: TRBJ2-3
abundance: NA
d_gene: TRBD1
CDR3nt: TGTGCCAGCAGCTGGGGACAGCTAGAGGGCACAGATACGCAGTATTTT
CDR3aa: CASSWGQLEGTDTQYF

v_gene: TRBV6-1
len: 14
j_gene: TRBJ2-7
abundance: once
d_gene: NA
CDR3nt: TGTGCCAGCAGTTTACGCCAAAGGGGCCACGAGCAGTACTTC
CDR3aa: CASSLRQRGHEQYF

v_gene: TRBV11-2
len: 18
j_gene: TRBJ1-2
abundance: NA
d_gene: NA
CDR3nt: TGTGCCAGCAGCTCGGAAACATATACCCCTACTACCTACTATGGCTACACCTTC
CDR3aa: CASSSETYTPTTYYGYTF

v_gene: TRBV4-1
len: 13
j_gene: TRBJ1-5
abundance: NA
d_gene: NA
CDR3nt: TGCGCCAGCAGCCAAGTACTGGATCAGCCCCAGCATTTT
CDR3aa: CASSQVLDQPQHF

v_gene: TRBV4-3
len: 13
j_gene: TRBJ1-1
abundance: NA
d_gene: NA
CDR3nt: TGCGCCAGCAGCCAAGGGGGCTTCACTGAAGCTTTCTTT
CDR3aa: CASSQGGFTEAFF

v_gene: TRBV7-6
len: 15
j_gene: TRBJ2-5
abundance: NA
d_gene: TRBD1
CDR3nt: TGTGCCAGCAGCGCGAGGGACAGGGGGCAAGAGACCCAGTACTTC
CDR3aa: CASSARDRGQETQYF

v_gene: TRBV29-1
len: 12
j_gene: TRBJ1-1
abundance: NA
d_gene: NA
CDR3nt: TGCAGCGCCCGGCAGCGGGGCACTGAAGCTTTCTTT
CDR3aa: CSARQRGTEAFF

v_gene: TRBV19
len: 14
j_gene: TRBJ1-2
abundance: NA
d_gene: NA
CDR3nt: TGTGCCAGTAGTATAGAGCCCTACGATGCGGGCTACACCTTC
CDR3aa: CASSIEPYDAGYTF

v_gene: TRBV25-1
len: 12
j_gene: TRBJ2-7
abundance: NA
d_gene: TRBD1
CDR3nt: TGTGCCAGCAGTCAGGGGGCCTACGAGCAGTACTTC
CDR3aa: CASSQGAYEQYF

v_gene: TRBV4-3
len: 16
j_gene: TRBJ1-2
abundance: once
d_gene: TRBD1
CDR3nt: TGCGCCAGCAGCCAAGAGGGACAGTCTACTAACTATGGCTACACCTTC
CDR3aa: CASSQEGQSTNYGYTF

v_gene: TRBV12-5
len: 12
j_gene: TRBJ2-7
abundance: NA
d_gene: NA
CDR3nt: TGTGCTAGTGGTTTGGTACAATACGAGCAGTACTTC
CDR3aa: CASGLVQYEQYF

v_gene: TRBV2
len: 14
j_gene: TRBJ2-2
abundance: NA
d_gene: TRBD2
CDR3nt: TGTGCCAGCACGACTAGCGTGCTTACAGGGGAGCTGTTTTTT
CDR3aa: CASTTSVLTGELFF

v_gene: TRBV27
len: 13
j_gene: TRBJ2-7
abundance: few
d_gene: TRBD1
CDR3nt: TGTGCCAGCAGGAGGGACAGCTCCTACGAGCAGTACTTC
CDR3aa: CASRRDSSYEQYF

v_gene: TRBV7-9
len: 13
j_gene: TRBJ2-7
abundance: NA
d_gene: NA
CDR3nt: TGTGCCAGCACCCCCGGAGGTCACGGCGAGCAGTACTTC
CDR3aa: CASTPGGHGEQYF

v_gene: TRBV27
len: 14
j_gene: TRBJ2-3
abundance: NA
d_gene: NA
CDR3nt: TGTGCCAGCAGTTACAGGACCCCCACAGATACGCAGTATTTT
CDR3aa: CASSYRTPTDTQYF

v_gene: TRBV18
len: 19
j_gene: TRBJ2-7
abundance: NA
d_gene: TRBD2
CDR3nt: TGTGCCAGCTCAACAAGGACTAGCGGGGGCGTATATCCCTCCTACGAGCAGTACTTC
CDR3aa: CASSTRTSGGVYPSYEQYF

v_gene: TRBV19
len: 16
j_gene: TRBJ2-2
abundance: NA
d_gene: NA
CDR3nt: TGTGCCAGTAGTCCGTCGACGGGAATGATCACCGGGGAGCTGTTTTTT
CDR3aa: CASSPSTGMITGELFF

v_gene: TRBV7-2
len: 15
j_gene: TRBJ2-1
abundance: NA
d_gene: NA
CDR3nt: TGTGCCAGCAGCTTAGACGGGGTCGGCTACAATGAGCAGTTCTTC
CDR3aa: CASSLDGVGYNEQFF

v_gene: TRBV6-1
len: 16
j_gene: TRBJ2-1
abundance: once
d_gene: TRBD2
CDR3nt: TGTGCCAGCAGTGATCGGGGGGGGCCTCTCGGCAATGAGCAGTTCTTC
CDR3aa: CASSDRGGPLGNEQFF

v_gene: TRBV6-5
len: 13
j_gene: TRBJ1-2
abundance: NA
d_gene: TRBD1
CDR3nt: TGTGCCAGCAGACCGGGGACAGGGGTCGGCTACACCTTC
CDR3aa: CASRPGTGVGYTF

v_gene: TRBV5-6
len: 15
j_gene: TRBJ2-7
abundance: NA
d_gene: TRBD1
CDR3nt: TGTGCCAGCAGCTTTGGGACAGGTGACTTCTACGAGCAGTACTTC
CDR3aa: CASSFGTGDFYEQYF

v_gene: TRBV29-1
len: 15
j_gene: TRBJ2-7
abundance: NA
d_gene: NA
CDR3nt: TGCAGCGTTGAAGACTATTCGGGGAGCTCCTACGAGCAGTACTTC
CDR3aa: CSVEDYSGSSYEQYF

v_gene: TRBV5-5
len: 16
j_gene: TRBJ1-6
abundance: NA
d_gene: NA
CDR3nt: TGTGCCAGCAGACACGACAGCAGCTCCTATAATTCACCCCTCCACTTT
CDR3aa: CASRHDSSSYNSPLHF

v_gene: TRBV7-7
len: 18
j_gene: TRBJ2-6
abundance: NA
d_gene: NA
CDR3nt: TGTGCTAGCAGCCCCCTACAGGGGGGGGGCTCTGGGGCCAACGTCCTGACTTTC
CDR3aa: CASSPLQGGGSGANVLTF

v_gene: TRBV7-8
len: 16
j_gene: TRBJ1-3
abundance: NA
d_gene: NA
CDR3nt: TGTGCCAGCAGCTTAGACAGCCTTTCTGGCGGAAACACCATATATTTT
CDR3aa: CASSLDSLSGGNTIYF

v_gene: TRBV6-5
len: 13
j_gene: TRBJ1-1
abundance: NA
d_gene: NA
CDR3nt: TGTGCCAGCAGACCGGGTAGGAACACTGAAGCTTTCTTT
CDR3aa: CASRPGRNTEAFF

v_gene: TRBV9
len: 15
j_gene: TRBJ2-7
abundance: NA
d_gene: TRBD1
CDR3nt: TGTGCCAGCAGCGCCCGGGACAGGGGGCCTTACGAGCAGTACTTC
CDR3aa: CASSARDRGPYEQYF

v_gene: TRBV5-6
len: 12
j_gene: TRBJ1-2
abundance: once
d_gene: NA
CDR3nt: TGTGCCAGCAGCTTGGTTAGGGGCGGCTACACCTTC
CDR3aa: CASSLVRGGYTF

v_gene: TRBV11-2
len: 16
j_gene: TRBJ1-1
abundance: once
d_gene: NA
CDR3nt: TGTGCCAGCAGCTTAGGTTTACAGGGTCGAAACACTGAAGCTTTCTTT
CDR3aa: CASSLGLQGRNTEAFF

v_gene: TRBV4-1
len: 15
j_gene: TRBJ1-2
abundance: NA
d_gene: NA
CDR3nt: TGCGCCAGCAGCCAAGATCAGGGAGGGAACTATGGCTACACCTTC
CDR3aa: CASSQDQGGNYGYTF

v_gene: TRBV4-2
len: 13
j_gene: TRBJ2-2
abundance: few
d_gene: NA
CDR3nt: TGTGCCAGCAGCCAAGCCCTCAGCGGGGAGCTGTTTTTT
CDR3aa: CASSQALSGELFF

v_gene: TRBV9
len: 15
j_gene: TRBJ1-4
abundance: NA
d_gene: NA
CDR3nt: TGTGCCAGCAGCCCCACACAGGGCCTAGGTGAAAAACTGTTTTTT
CDR3aa: CASSPTQGLGEKLFF

v_gene: TRBV5-6
len: 16
j_gene: TRBJ1-5
abundance: NA
d_gene: NA
CDR3nt: TGTGCCAGCAGCTTGAGGGCAGGGGCCCTAAATCAGCCCCAGCATTTT
CDR3aa: CASSLRAGALNQPQHF

v_gene: TRBV9
len: 17
j_gene: TRBJ2-1
abundance: NA
d_gene: TRBD2
CDR3nt: TGTGCCAGCAGCCCTCGGACTAGCGGGGGGGTTAGCAATGAGCAGTTCTTC
CDR3aa: CASSPRTSGGVSNEQFF

v_gene: TRBV7-2
len: 14
j_gene: TRBJ1-3
abundance: once
d_gene: NA
CDR3nt: TGTGCCAGCAGTCTAGGAGGGCTCGGAAACACCATATATTTT
CDR3aa: CASSLGGLGNTIYF

v_gene: TRBV10-3
len: 14
j_gene: TRBJ1-2
abundance: NA
d_gene: TRBD1
CDR3nt: TGTGCCATCAGTGTGTCGGGACAGAACTATGGCTACACCTTC
CDR3aa: CAISVSGQNYGYTF

v_gene: TRBV11-2
len: 13
j_gene: TRBJ1-1
abundance: NA
d_gene: NA
CDR3nt: TGTGCCAGCAGCTTAGGAGGAACCCGGGGAGCTTTCTTT
CDR3aa: CASSLGGTRGAFF

v_gene: TRBV6-1
len: 13
j_gene: TRBJ1-5
abundance: NA
d_gene: TRBD1
CDR3nt: TGTGCCAGCAGGACAGGGAGCAATCAGCCCCAGCATTTT
CDR3aa: CASRTGSNQPQHF

v_gene: TRBV7-9
len: 13
j_gene: TRBJ1-1
abundance: NA
d_gene: TRBD1
CDR3nt: TGTGCCAGCAGCTCGGACAGGGGACGTGAAGCTTTCTTT
CDR3aa: CASSSDRGREAFF